The TCR beta chain described here comes from a study of blood T cell repertoires in COVID-19. On the study more broadly: Acute and convalescent COVID-19 specimens originated in the United States, Italy and Spain. Nucleic acid was either cDNA or gDNA, and it came from T cells, B-cell-depleted T cells, or PBMCs.

The CDR3 is 13 amino acids. The germline CDR1 and CDR2 sequences are KGHSH and LQKENI. V shed 3 bases and J 8 bases; nucleotides not matched to a gene: 4. TCRdb's table, derived via immunoSEQ multiplex PCR, lists solely in-frame clones and lacks some. The top ten hold 3% to 5% of the sample, which has about 140,000 clones, approximately 84% seen once. This TCR was recovered from a woman aged 55-69 years with acute or convalescent COVID-19. The rearrangement links TRBV18 to TRBJ1-3, with TRBD1 matching over 7 bases. The source material was peripheral blood. The CDR3 is CASSPATGYTIYF. The CDR3 nucleotides are TGTGCCAGCTCACCCGCGACAGGGTACACCATATATTTT.